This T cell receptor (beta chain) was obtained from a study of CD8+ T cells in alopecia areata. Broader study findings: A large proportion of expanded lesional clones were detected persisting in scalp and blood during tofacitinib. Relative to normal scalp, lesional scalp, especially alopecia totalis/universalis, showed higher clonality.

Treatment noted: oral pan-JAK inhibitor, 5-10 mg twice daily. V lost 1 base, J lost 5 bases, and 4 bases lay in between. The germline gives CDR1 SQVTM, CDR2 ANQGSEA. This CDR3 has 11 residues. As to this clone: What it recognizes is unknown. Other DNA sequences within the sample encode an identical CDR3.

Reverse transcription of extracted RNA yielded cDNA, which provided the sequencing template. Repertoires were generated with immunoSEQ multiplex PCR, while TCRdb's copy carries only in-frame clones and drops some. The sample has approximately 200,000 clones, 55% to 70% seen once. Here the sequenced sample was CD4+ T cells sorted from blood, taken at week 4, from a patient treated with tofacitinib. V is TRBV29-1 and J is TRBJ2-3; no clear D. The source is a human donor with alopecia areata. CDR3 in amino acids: CSVEVRDTQYF. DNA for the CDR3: TGCAGCGTTGAAGTCAGAGATACGCAGTATTTT.